This TCR beta chain was captured in a study of blood T cells in healthy people across ages. This CDR3 spans 13 amino acids. Germline V gives CDR1 SQVTM, CDR2 ANQGSEA. Trimming stripped 8 bases from V and 0 bases from J, with 8 bases between. This clonotype was seen a few times. A second PCR, run for roughly 7 to 12 cycles, used a sample-barcoded 5' primer plus a J-beta primer mix. Each CDR3 protein is one row after TCRdb ran MiXCR on the 5' RACE reads. Of about 280,000 distinct CDR3 sequences in the sample, around 27% were seen once. This chain uses TRBV29-1 with TRBJ2-6; TRBD1 is a possible D gene (5 bases). The sequenced sample was blood. This receptor was identified in a woman aged 70-85 years in good health. CDR3 sequence (DNA): TGCAGCCGTGGGGCCTCTGGGGCCAACGTCCTGACTTTC. This gives the protein CSRGASGANVLTF.